The clone carrying this T cell receptor beta chain was observed at least ten times. Antigen specificity is unknown. This specimen belongs to a study of CD8 T cells in ankylosing spondylitis. Notes on the study in general: Characteristic, it appeared, of ankylosing spondylitis blood was a TCR beta motif of eight highly homologous variants. Enrichment of disease-linked clones was reportedly significant in matched ankylosing spondylitis synovial fluid. Clones that were linked to disease were CD8+ and were relatively rare in peripheral blood.

CDR1 and CDR2 (germline): LNHNV, YYDKDF (reference sequence). V lost 6 bases to trimming and J lost 9 bases, with 15 bases between them. The CDR3 loop spans 13 amino acids. Via MiXCR, TCRdb re-called the 5' RACE reads, giving one row per CDR3 protein. This sample has roughly 240,000 distinct CDR3 sequences, with approximately 7.6% found just once. Sequencing was performed on blood, either unsorted or a sorted T cell fraction (not recorded which). The chain carries TRBV15 and TRBJ2-1, with unresolved D. This TCR derives from a female donor with ankylosing spondylitis or in good health (not recorded which). The CDR3 DNA reads TGTGCCACCAGTCCGGTGAAAGTGGGTGAGCAGTTCTTC. Protein: CATSPVKVGEQFF.